Each of the 24 T cell receptor beta chains below was sequenced from the same sample in a study of neurological immune-mediated disorders. TCRdb fed the 5' RACE reads into MiXCR, producing one record per CDR3 protein. This table has tens of thousands of distinct CDR3 sequences, about 16% appearing once. The specimen sequenced was PBMCs. Every receptor here comes from a man aged 65 to 79 in good health.

This clonotype has a count of ten or more. The chain has TRBV20-1 and TRBJ2-1; D is undetermined. The CDR3 is 14 residues long. Per germline, CDR1 DFQATT and CDR2 SNEGSKA (reference sequence). V shed 1 base and J shed 3 bases, with 10 bases lying between them. In DNA form, the CDR3 reads TGCAGTGCTAGAGGGCAGGCAGGCTACAATGAGCAGTTCTTC. Its translation: CSARGQAGYNEQFF.

This clonotype occurred a few times. This chain links TRBV19 with TRBJ1-5; 7 bases fit TRBD1. V shed 6 bases, J shed 9 bases, and the junction held 14 bases outside the gene matches. This CDR3 region has 15 residues. CDR1 and CDR2 from the germline V gene are LNHDA and SQIVND (reference sequence). DNA of the CDR3: TGTGCCAGTAGGATCGACAGGGTGGTGGGCGTGCCCCAGCATTTT. Its protein is CASRIDRVVGVPQHF.

In this sample, this clonotype turned up many times. CDR3 DNA sequence: TGTGCCAGCAGCGTAGGGGGGTCCGGAGACACCATATATTTT. As protein: CASSVGGSGDTIYF. This sequence joins TRBV9 and TRBJ1-3; weak D call: TRBD1 (5 bases). V was cut by 0 bases and J by 8 bases, with 12 bases left in between. Germline CDR1 SGDLS, CDR2 YYNGEE. This CDR3 region has 14 residues.

This clonotype occurred many times. The CDR3 spells CASSFITFTGELFF. For the CDR3, the DNA is TGTGCCAGCAGCTTTATAACTTTCACCGGGGAGCTGTTTTTT. The chain couples TRBV11-2 to TRBJ2-2; D remains ambiguous. The CDR3 has 14 residues. The germline V and J ends were trimmed by 3 bases and 4 bases, with 9 bases remaining between them. Germline CDR1 reads SGHAT; CDR2 reads FQNNGV. The full variable domain, in which reference TRBV11-2 and TRBJ2-2 provide the parts outside the CDR3, is EAGVAQSPRYKIIEKRQSVAFWCNPISGHATLYWYQQILGQGPKLLIQFQNNGVVDDSQLPKDRFSAERLKGVDSTLKIQPAKLEDSAVYLCASSFITFTGELFFGEGSRLTVL.

This clonotype was counted at least ten times. The chain links TRBV7-9 to TRBJ1-2; TRBD1 agrees at 10 bases. This CDR3 is built from 13 residues. J gave up 7 bases and V 5 bases, and 4 bases lay outside the gene matches. Germline values: CDR1 SEHNR, CDR2 FQNEAQ (reference sequence). The chain's CDR3 is CASSRTGGLGYTF. The CDR3, as DNA: TGTGCCAGCAGCCGGACAGGGGGTCTTGGCTACACCTTC.

This clonotype was detected ten times or more. The CDR3 sequence is CSARGSIWDRENEKLFF. The CDR3 bases are TGCAGTGCTAGAGGAAGTATATGGGACAGAGAGAATGAAAAACTGTTTTTT. The chain recombines TRBV20-1 with TRBJ1-4; 7 bases agree with TRBD1. Germline V gene data show CDR1 as DFQATT and CDR2 as SNEGSKA (reference sequence). The CDR3 is 17 amino acids. V was clipped by 1 base and J by 5 bases; unmatched bases: 13.

This chain uses TRBV5-1 with TRBJ2-7; TRBD1 aligns across 7 bases. Germline CDR1 is SGHRS and CDR2 is YFSETQ. V was pared by 4 bases and J by 6 bases, with 7 bases of the junction left unmatched. There are 13 residues in the CDR3. The DNA for the CDR3 is TGCGCCAGCAGCGAAGGACAGGTCCTCGAGCAGTACTTC. Translation gives CASSEGQVLEQYF.

This clonotype appeared many times. The chain recombines TRBV29-1 with TRBJ1-5; no definite D call. CDR3 length: 13 residues. Germline loops: CDR1 SQVTM, CDR2 ANQGSEA. Deletions cut 4 bases from V and 3 bases from J, with 10 bases between. CDR3 DNA: TGCAGCGTTGTACAGTCCTCCAATCAGCCCCAGCATTTT. It yields the protein CSVVQSSNQPQHF.

This clonotype was observed many times. The chain carries TRBV5-1 and TRBJ2-7; D gene uncertain. Trimming left V 2 bases short and J 3 bases short, with 12 bases between. Germline V gene lookup returns CDR1 SGHRS and CDR2 YFSETQ. The CDR3 runs 14 residues. This CDR3 is CASSLGSSLYEQYF. The CDR3 nucleotides are TGCGCCAGCAGCTTAGGTAGCAGCCTCTACGAGCAGTACTTC.

This clonotype has at least ten counts. The chain couples TRBV20-1 to TRBJ1-6; 8 bases map to TRBD1. V shed 0 bases and J 7 bases; nucleotides not matched to a gene: 5. The CDR3 loop spans 15 amino acids. Per germline, CDR1 DFQATT and CDR2 SNEGSKA (reference sequence). CDR3 sequence reads: CSAREPTGVNSPLHF. The CDR3 DNA reads as TGCAGTGCTAGAGAACCGACAGGGGTGAATTCACCCCTCCACTTT.

At least ten counts were recorded for this clonotype. The rearrangement uses TRBV7-9 and TRBJ2-1; the D is unclear. The germline V gene has CDR1 SEHNR and CDR2 FQNEAQ (reference sequence). Trimming took 0 bases from V and 6 from J, leaving 6 bases between them. This CDR3 spans 13 amino acids. The CDR3 DNA is TGTGCCAGCAGCTTAGCGGGAAGCAATGAGCAGTTCTTC. Translating it yields CASSLAGSNEQFF.

This clonotype was seen many times. The V gene is TRBV4-2, the J gene TRBJ2-1; 11 positions match TRBD2. The CDR3 is 15 amino acids. Trimming at V came to 4 bases and at J to 3 bases, leaving 2 bases not matched to a gene. Per the germline V gene, CDR1 is LGHNA and CDR2 is YNFKEQ. The CDR3 DNA follows: TGTGCCAGCAGCCCCGGACTAGCGGGCTACAATGAGCAGTTCTTC. Translating it yields CASSPGLAGYNEQFF.

This clonotype appeared many times. The chain uses TRBV10-3 and TRBJ2-1; 11 bases align to TRBD2. CDR1 is ENHRY and CDR2 is SYGVKD in the germline V gene. The length of the CDR3 is 19 residues. J gave up 0 bases and V 4 bases, and 11 bases lay outside the gene matches. This chain's CDR3 is CAISGPSSGGLSSYNEQFF. The DNA for the CDR3 is TGTGCCATCAGTGGGCCATCTAGCGGGGGGCTGAGCTCCTACAATGAGCAGTTCTTC.

This clonotype was found many times. The CDR3 here is CASSLRTANTGELFF. Written as DNA, the CDR3 is TGTGCCAGCAGCTTACGGACAGCCAACACCGGGGAGCTGTTTTTT. The chain links TRBV7-6 to TRBJ2-2, with a weak D call TRBD1 (6 bases). The CDR3 runs 15 residues. The V and J ends lost 2 bases and 2 bases respectively, with 9 bases between them. CDR1 is SGHVS and CDR2 is FNYEAQ in the germline V gene.

This clonotype was picked up many times. Since a much larger clone is just one base distant, this may be a read error. In DNA form, the CDR3 reads TGTGCCAACACCCCCCAAGGGGGGCCTACGCAGTATTTT. It yields the protein CANTPQGGPTQYF. The rearrangement links TRBV27 to TRBJ2-3; either TRBD1 or TRBD2 may fit D (6 bases each). V was trimmed by 10 bases and J by 8 bases, leaving 19 bases between them. CDR3 size: 13 residues. Germline V CDR1 and CDR2: MNHEY, SMNVEV (reference sequence).

This clonotype is classed as medium-sized. The CDR3 DNA follows: TGCGCCAGCAGCTCCAGCCTCGACAATGAGCAGTTCTTC. Translating it yields CASSSSLDNEQFF. The chain recombines TRBV5-1 with TRBJ2-1; D ambiguous. Germline assignment: CDR1 SGHRS and CDR2 YFSETQ. V lost 3 bases to trimming and J lost 5 bases, with 9 bases between them. The CDR3 runs 13 residues. The full variable domain, with the rest looked up from reference TRBV5-1 and TRBJ2-1, is KAGVTQTPRYLIKTRGQQVTLSCSPISGHRSVSWYQQTPGQGLQFLFEYFSETQRNKGNFPGRFSGRQFSNSRSEMNVSTLELGDSALYLCASSSSLDNEQFFGPGTRLTVL.

This clonotype was counted many times. The J gene is TRBJ1-5, the V gene TRBV12-3 or TRBV12-4, with 7 bases fitting TRBD1. CDR3 size: 15 residues. The V segment lost 1 base and the J segment 6 bases; nucleotides outside the gene matches: 6. The CDR3 spells CASSLEAGGGQPQHF. The CDR3, as DNA: TGTGCCAGCAGTTTAGAAGCAGGGGGAGGTCAGCCCCAGCATTTT.

The chain is built from TRBV12-3 or TRBV12-4 and TRBJ2-7; a weak D match, TRBD1 (6 bases). The CDR3 is 13 residues long. The germline V and J ends were trimmed by 6 bases and 9 bases, with 18 bases remaining between them. Written as DNA, the CDR3 is TGTGCCAGCAGCCGAGGACAGCTACGAGGGCAGTACTTC. Its protein product is CASSRGQLRGQYF.

Only a few counts were recorded for this clonotype. The chain carries TRBV24-1 and TRBJ1-5; TRBD1 matches 7 bases. The CDR3 runs 14 residues. V dropped 4 bases and J dropped 7; count of bases not matched to a gene: 6. Germline loops: CDR1 KGHDR, CDR2 SFDVKD. The CDR3, as DNA: TGTGCCACCAGTGACGACAGGGTTTGGCAGCCCCAGCATTTT. Amino acid sequence: CATSDDRVWQPQHF.

This clonotype was observed many times. This chain joins TRBV6-6 and TRBJ2-6, with D perhaps TRBD1 (6 bases). Between the trimmed V and J ends, which lost 2 bases and 0 bases, there was a span of 8 bases. The germline V gene has CDR1 MNHNY and CDR2 SVGAGI (reference sequence). The CDR3 sequence is 16 residues long. The CDR3 here is CASSYQQGSGANVLTF. CDR3 nucleotide sequence: TGTGCCAGCAGTTACCAACAGGGCTCTGGGGCCAACGTCCTGACTTTC.

This clonotype appeared many times. The gene calls are TRBV5-1 and TRBJ2-5; 10 bases are a match to TRBD1. The CDR3 is 16 residues long. Losses at the gene ends were 4 bases for V and 2 bases for J; bases not matched to a gene: 8. Germline V gene data show CDR1 as SGHRS and CDR2 as YFSETQ. The chain's CDR3 is CASSTRTGGPQETQYF. The CDR3 region has the DNA TGCGCCAGCAGCACGAGGACAGGGGGACCTCAAGAGACCCAGTACTTC.

This clonotype was observed many times. The chain has TRBV7-2 and TRBJ2-3, with D perhaps matching TRBD2 (6 bases). The CDR3 loop spans 16 amino acids. In germline, CDR1 is SGHTA, CDR2 FQGNSA. The V gene lost 5 bases and the J gene lost 2 bases, with 17 bases spanning the gap. In DNA form, the CDR3 reads TGTGCCAGCAGCCCTCCCGGGGCGGGGTACACAGATACGCAGTATTTT. This sequence encodes CASSPPGAGYTDTQYF.

The rearrangement links TRBV15 to TRBJ2-7; TRBD1 aligns across 9 bases. Trimming removed 1 base from V and 3 bases from J; junction bases left unmatched: 4. The V gene's germline CDR1 is LNHNV and CDR2 YYDKDF (reference sequence). The CDR3 length is 15 residues. The CDR3 nucleotides are TGTGCCACCAGCAGAGCGACAGGGGGAATCTACGAGCAGTACTTC. Protein product: CATSRATGGIYEQYF.

This clonotype was detected ten times or more. This chain links TRBV12-3 or TRBV12-4 with TRBJ1-1; D gene ambiguous. With 1 base removed from V and 3 bases from J, the gap between germline ends came to 6 bases. This CDR3 contains 13 residues. CDR3 sequence: CASSLDVDTEAFF. The CDR3 DNA is TGTGCCAGCAGTTTAGACGTGGACACTGAAGCTTTCTTT.